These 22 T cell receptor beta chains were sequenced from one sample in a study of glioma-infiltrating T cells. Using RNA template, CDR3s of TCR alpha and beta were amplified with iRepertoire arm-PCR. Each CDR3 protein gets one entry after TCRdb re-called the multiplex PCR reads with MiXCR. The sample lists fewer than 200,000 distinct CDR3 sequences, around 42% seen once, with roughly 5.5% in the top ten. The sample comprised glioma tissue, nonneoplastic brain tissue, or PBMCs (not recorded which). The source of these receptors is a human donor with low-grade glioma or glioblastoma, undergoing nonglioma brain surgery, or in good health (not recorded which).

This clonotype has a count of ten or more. The CDR3 is CASSEYFEDEAFF. The CDR3 DNA follows: TGTGCCAGCAGTGAATATTTTGAGGACGAAGCTTTCTTT. The V gene is TRBV25-1, the J gene TRBJ1-1; D gene uncertain. Deletions cut 0 bases from V and 8 bases from J, with 10 bases between. This CDR3 spans 13 amino acids. Germline CDR1 MGHDK, CDR2 SYGVNS.

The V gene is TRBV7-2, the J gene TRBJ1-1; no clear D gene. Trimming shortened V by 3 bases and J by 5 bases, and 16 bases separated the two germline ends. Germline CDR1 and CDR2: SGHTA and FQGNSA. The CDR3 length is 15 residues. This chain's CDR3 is CASSFSAAQKTEAFF. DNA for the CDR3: TGTGCCAGCAGCTTCTCCGCAGCACAAAAAACTGAAGCTTTCTTT.

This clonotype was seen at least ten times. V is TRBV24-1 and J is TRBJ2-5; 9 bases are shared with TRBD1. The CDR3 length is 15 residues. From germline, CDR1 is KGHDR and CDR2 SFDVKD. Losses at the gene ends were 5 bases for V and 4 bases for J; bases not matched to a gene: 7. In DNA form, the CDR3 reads TGTGCCACCAGTGGCCTGACAGGGGGAGGAGAGACCCAGTACTTC. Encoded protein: CATSGLTGGGETQYF.

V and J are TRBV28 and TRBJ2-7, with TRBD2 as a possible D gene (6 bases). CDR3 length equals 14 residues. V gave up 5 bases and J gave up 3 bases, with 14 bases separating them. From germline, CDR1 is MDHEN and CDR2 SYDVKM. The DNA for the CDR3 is TGTGCCAGCAGTCCCAGTGGGAGGAACTACGAGCAGTACTTC. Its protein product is CASSPSGRNYEQYF.

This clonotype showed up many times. CDR3 loop: CASIFSRGYGVNEQFF. The CDR3 DNA reads as TGTGCCAGCATATTCTCCCGGGGGTATGGGGTCAATGAGCAGTTCTTC. The V gene is TRBV28, the J gene TRBJ2-1; D is perhaps TRBD2 (6 bases). The CDR3 runs to 16 residues. Trimming took 7 bases from V and 6 from J, leaving 22 bases between them. Germline CDR1 and CDR2: MDHEN and SYDVKM.

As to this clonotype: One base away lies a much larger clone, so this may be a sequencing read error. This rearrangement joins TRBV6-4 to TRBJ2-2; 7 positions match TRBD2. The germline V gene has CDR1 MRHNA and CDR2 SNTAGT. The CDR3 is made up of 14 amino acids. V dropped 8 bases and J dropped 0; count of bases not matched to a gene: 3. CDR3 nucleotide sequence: TGTGCCAGCCGTCGGGAGGCGAACACCGGGGAGCTGTTTTTT. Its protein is CASRREANTGELFF.

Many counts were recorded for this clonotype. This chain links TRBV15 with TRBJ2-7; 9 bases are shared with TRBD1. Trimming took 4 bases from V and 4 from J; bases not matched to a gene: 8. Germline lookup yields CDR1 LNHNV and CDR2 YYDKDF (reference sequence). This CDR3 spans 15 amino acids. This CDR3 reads CATSTNPDRGYEQYF. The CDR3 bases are TGTGCCACCAGCACCAATCCGGACAGGGGATACGAGCAGTACTTC.

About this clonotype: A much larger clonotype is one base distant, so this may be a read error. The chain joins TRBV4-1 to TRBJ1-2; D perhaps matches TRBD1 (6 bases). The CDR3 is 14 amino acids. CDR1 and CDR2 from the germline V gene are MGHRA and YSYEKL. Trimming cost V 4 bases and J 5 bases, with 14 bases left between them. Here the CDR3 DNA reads TGCGCCAGCAGCCCCGGACAGATGAAGTATGGCTACACCTTC. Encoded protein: CASSPGQMKYGYTF.

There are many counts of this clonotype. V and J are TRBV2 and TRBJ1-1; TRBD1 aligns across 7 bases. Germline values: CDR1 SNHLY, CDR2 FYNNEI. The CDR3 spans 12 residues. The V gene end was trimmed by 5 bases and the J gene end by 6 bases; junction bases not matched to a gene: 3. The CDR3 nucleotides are TGTGCCAGCAGTCTCGGACAGGCTGAAGCTTTCTTT. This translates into CASSLGQAEAFF.

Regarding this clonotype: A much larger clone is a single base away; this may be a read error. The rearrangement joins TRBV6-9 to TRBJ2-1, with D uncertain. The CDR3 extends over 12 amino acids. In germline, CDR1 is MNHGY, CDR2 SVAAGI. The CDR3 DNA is TGTGCCAGCAGTTCCTACTACGATGAGGAGTTCTTC. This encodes CASSSYYDEEFF.

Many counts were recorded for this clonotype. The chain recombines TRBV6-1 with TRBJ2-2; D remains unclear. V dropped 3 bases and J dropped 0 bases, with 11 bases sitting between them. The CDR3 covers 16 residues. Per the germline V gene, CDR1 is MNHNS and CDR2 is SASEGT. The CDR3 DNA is TGTGCCAGCAGTGAGCTTTCGGCCGCGAACACCGGGGAGCTGTTTTTT. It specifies CASSELSAANTGELFF.

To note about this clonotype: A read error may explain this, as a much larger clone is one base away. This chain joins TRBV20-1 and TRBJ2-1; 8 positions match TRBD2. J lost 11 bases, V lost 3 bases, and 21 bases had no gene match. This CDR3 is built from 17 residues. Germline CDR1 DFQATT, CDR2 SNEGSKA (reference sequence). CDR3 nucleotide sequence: TGCAGTGCTAGTACCGGGACTAGGGGGAAACCGTCCATTAAGCAGTTCTTC. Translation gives CSASTGTRGKPSIKQFF.

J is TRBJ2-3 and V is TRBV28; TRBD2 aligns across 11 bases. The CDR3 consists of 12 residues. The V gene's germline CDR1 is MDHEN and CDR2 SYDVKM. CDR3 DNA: TGTGCGACTAGCGGGATGGCAGATACGCAGTATTTT. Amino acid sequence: CATSGMADTQYF.

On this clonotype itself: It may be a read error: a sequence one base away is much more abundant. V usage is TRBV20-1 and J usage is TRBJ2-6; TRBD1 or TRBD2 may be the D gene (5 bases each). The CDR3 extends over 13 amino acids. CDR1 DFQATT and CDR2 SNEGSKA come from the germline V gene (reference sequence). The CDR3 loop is CSARSSGANFLTF. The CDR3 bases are TGCAGTGCTAGAAGTTCCGGGGCCAACTTCCTGACTTTC.

The CDR3 is CSAQYRDSDEQYF. The CDR3 DNA reads as TGCAGCGCACAGTACAGGGATAGCGACGAGCAGTACTTC. The rearrangement uses TRBV29-1 and TRBJ2-7, with D perhaps matching TRBD1 (6 bases). This CDR3 spans 13 amino acids. Germline lookup yields CDR1 SQVTM and CDR2 ANQGSEA. The V end was cut by 7 bases, the J end by 5 bases, with 18 bases between.

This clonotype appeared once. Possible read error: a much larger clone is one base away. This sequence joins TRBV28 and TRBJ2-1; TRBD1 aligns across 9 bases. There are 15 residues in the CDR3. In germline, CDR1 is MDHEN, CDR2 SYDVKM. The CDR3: CASSPSGQGFNERFF. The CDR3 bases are TGTGCCAGCAGCCCGTCGGGACAGGGATTTAATGAGCGGTTCTTC.

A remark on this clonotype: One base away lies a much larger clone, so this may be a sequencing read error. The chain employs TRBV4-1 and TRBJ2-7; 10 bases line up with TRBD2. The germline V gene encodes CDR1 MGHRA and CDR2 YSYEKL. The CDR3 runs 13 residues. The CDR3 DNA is TGCTCCAGCAAGGCTAGCGGGAGTAGGGAGCAGTACTTC. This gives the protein CSSKASGSREQYF.

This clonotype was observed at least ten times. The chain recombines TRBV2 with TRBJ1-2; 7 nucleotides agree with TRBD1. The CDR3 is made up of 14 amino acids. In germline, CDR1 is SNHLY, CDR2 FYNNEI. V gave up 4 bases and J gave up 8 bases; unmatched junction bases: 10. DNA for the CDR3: TGTGCCAGCAGTGGGGACAGTTCTCTTGGCGGCTACACCTTC. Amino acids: CASSGDSSLGGYTF.

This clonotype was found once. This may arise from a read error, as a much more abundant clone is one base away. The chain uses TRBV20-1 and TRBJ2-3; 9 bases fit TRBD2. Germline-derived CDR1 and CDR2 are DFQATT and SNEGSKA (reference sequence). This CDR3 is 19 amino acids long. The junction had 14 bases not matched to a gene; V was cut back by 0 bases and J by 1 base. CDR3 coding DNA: TGCAGTGCTAGAGATCCGTCGGGCGGGGGGGCAGGAGGCACAGATACGCAGTATTTT. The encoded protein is CSARDPSGGGAGGTDTQYF.

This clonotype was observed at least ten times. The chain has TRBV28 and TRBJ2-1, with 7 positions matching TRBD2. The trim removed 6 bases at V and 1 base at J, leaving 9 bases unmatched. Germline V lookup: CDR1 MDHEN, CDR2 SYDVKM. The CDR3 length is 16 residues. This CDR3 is CASSPRGRVSYNEQFF. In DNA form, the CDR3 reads TGTGCCAGCAGCCCCAGAGGGAGGGTATCCTACAATGAGCAGTTCTTC. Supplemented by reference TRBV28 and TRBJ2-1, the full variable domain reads DVKVTQSSRYLVKRTGEKVFLECVQDMDHENMFWYRQDPGLGLRLIYFSYDVKMKEKGDIPEGYSVSREKKERFSLILESASTNQTSMYLCASSPRGRVSYNEQFFGPGTRLTVL.

The CDR3 DNA reads TGCGCCAGCAGCCCGGACCCGGGACAAAACTACAATGAGCAGTTCTTC. Its translation is CASSPDPGQNYNEQFF. The V call is TRBV4-1, the J call TRBJ2-1; the D gene is possibly TRBD1 (6 bases). The ends were cut back, 4 bases at V and 3 bases at J, with 16 bases in the middle. Looked up from germline, CDR1 is MGHRA and CDR2 is YSYEKL. The CDR3 is 16 amino acids.

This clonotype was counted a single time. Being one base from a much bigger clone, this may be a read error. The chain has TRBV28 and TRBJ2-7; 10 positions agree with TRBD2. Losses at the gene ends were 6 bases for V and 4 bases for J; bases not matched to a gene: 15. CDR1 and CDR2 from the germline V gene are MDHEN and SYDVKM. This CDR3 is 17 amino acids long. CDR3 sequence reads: CASRGDGSSGSRYEQYF. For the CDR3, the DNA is TGTGCCAGCAGGGGGGATGGCTCTAGCGGGAGCCGGTACGAGCAGTACTTC.